The 9 T cell receptor beta chains presented below share a single source sample, sequenced in a study of T cells in Graves' hyperthyroidism and ophthalmopathy (dated by TCRdb to about 2019). The receptor library was made with multiplex PCR. The sequencer listed for this sample is Illumina HiSeq 2000. TCR beta CDR3 regions were amplified from RNA transcripts. A first-round RT-PCR of the TCR CDR3 used the HTBI primer set with the Qiagen OneStep RT-PCR kit. The raw public reads went through TCRdb reprocessing: fastp at Q25, MiXCR clone calling, in-frame beta chains kept. Here each entry gathers all rows of one CDR3 protein and keeps the most common genes and DNA. Counted in this sample were about 510,000 distinct CDR3 sequences; 40% to 50% of them appeared once. About two fifths of the sample is taken by the ten largest. Material: peripheral blood or thyroid tissue (not recorded which). The receptors come from an adult woman with Graves' disease, either hyperthyroidism or ophthalmopathy (not recorded which).

As regards this clonotype: Relative to the germline gene, one junction end is altered; a read error may explain this. The genes are TRBV15 and TRBJ2-5; a possible D gene is TRBD2 (6 bases). Germline V gene lookup returns CDR1 LNHNV and CDR2 YYDKDF (reference sequence). The CDR3 consists of 12 residues. CDR3 coding DNA: TGTGCCGCCAGCAGAGACGACGGGGGCCAGTACTTC. Amino acid sequence: CAASRDDGGQYF.

The chain uses TRBV10-3 and TRBJ1-1; TRBD1 aligns across 7 bases. CDR1 ENHRY and CDR2 SYGVKD come from the germline V gene. There are 17 residues in the CDR3. J lost 1 base, V lost 2 bases, and 10 bases had no gene match. The CDR3 region has the DNA TGTGCCATCAGTGAGACGGGACACAGGGGCACGAACACTGAAGCTTTCTTT. Its protein is CAISETGHRGTNTEAFF.

This clonotype has ten or more counts. The V and J genes are TRBV20-1 and TRBJ1-2; D gene uncertain. This CDR3 comprises 13 residues. In germline, CDR1 is DFQATT, CDR2 SNEGSKA (reference sequence). With 6 bases removed from V and 4 bases from J, the gap between germline ends came to 15 bases. CDR3 coding DNA: TGCAGTGCCGGGCGGGCCAGGTCCTATGGCTACACCTTC. It translates to CSAGRARSYGYTF.

This clonotype was recorded many times. The chain is built from TRBV7-9 and TRBJ2-5, with a possible D match to TRBD2 (6 bases). Germline V CDR1 and CDR2: SEHNR, FQNEAQ (reference sequence). Trimming removed 0 bases at V and 5 bases at J, with 13 bases between. The CDR3 loop spans 15 amino acids. CDR3 nucleotides: TGTGCCAGCAGCTTAGCGGGGACTCGAGGGGAGACCCAGTACTTC. Translation gives CASSLAGTRGETQYF.

The chain uses TRBV11-2 and TRBJ1-5; 8 nucleotides agree with TRBD1. This CDR3 contains 16 residues. The V and J ends lost 5 bases and 7 bases, in that order; junction bases with no gene match: 13. Germline CDR1 is SGHAT and CDR2 is FQNNGV. CDR3 DNA: TGTGCCAGCAGCCCGGGGCAGGGGGCGACCTCACAGCCCCAGCATTTT. It encodes CASSPGQGATSQPQHF.

This clonotype was found many times. The chain is built from TRBV7-9 and TRBJ1-1; TRBD1 matches at 8 bases. Per the germline V gene, CDR1 is SEHNR and CDR2 is FQNEAQ (reference sequence). This CDR3 comprises 12 residues. After removal of 1 base from V and 11 bases from J, the junction contained 3 bases not matched to a gene. CDR3: CASSLGTGWAFF. In DNA, the CDR3 is TGTGCCAGCAGCTTAGGGACAGGGTGGGCTTTCTTT.

There are a few counts of this clonotype. The CDR3 DNA follows: TGCAGCGTTGTCCCCTCCTCCTACGAGCAGTACTTC. Encoded protein: CSVVPSSYEQYF. V and J are TRBV29-1 and TRBJ2-7; no definite D call. Germline CDR1 and CDR2: SQVTM and ANQGSEA. Trimming removed 4 bases from V and 0 bases from J, with 7 bases in between. The CDR3 sequence is 12 residues long.

Many counts were recorded for this clonotype. The rearrangement links TRBV20-1 to TRBJ1-6, with a weak D call TRBD1 (6 bases). The V end was cut by 2 bases, the J end by 8 bases, with 13 bases between. The germline CDR1 and CDR2 sequences are DFQATT and SNEGSKA (reference sequence). The CDR3 has 14 residues. For the CDR3, the DNA is TGCAGTGCTAGAAGACAGGCCACGGATTCACCCCTCCACTTT. Protein sequence: CSARRQATDSPLHF.

This sequence joins TRBV19 and TRBJ1-5; a weak D match, TRBD1 (6 bases). V was cut by 1 base and J by 6 bases, with 13 bases left in between. In germline, CDR1 is LNHDA, CDR2 SQIVND (reference sequence). The CDR3 is 15 residues long. CDR3 DNA sequence: TGTGCCAGTAGTATAGGTCCAGGGGCGGGTCAGCCCCAGCATTTT. As protein: CASSIGPGAGQPQHF. Complete variable domain (other parts from reference TRBV19 and TRBJ1-5): DGGITQSPKYLFRKEGQNVTLSCEQNLNHDAMYWYRQDPGQGLRLIYYSQIVNDFQKGDIAEGYSVSREKKESFPLTVTSAQKNPTAFYLCASSIGPGAGQPQHFGDGTRLSIL.